This TCR beta chain appears in the sequencing data of a study of regulatory T cells in long-lasting Graves disease. This clonotype has a handful of counts. Its target is not known. Whole-study findings and limits: Authors noted too few samples as a limitation. Compared with new cases, persistent Graves' patients showed reduced TCR diversity.

Germline values: CDR1 SEHNR, CDR2 FQNEAQ (reference sequence). Unmatched junction bases numbered 9, after V lost 4 bases and J lost 2 bases. The CDR3 contains 16 residues. The time point denotes: newly diagnosed GD, antithyroid drugs for less than 3 months. PBMC-derived RNA was used for the TCR library. Patients met American Thyroid Association criteria for Graves' disease. Peripheral blood, at about 9 milliliters, went into EDTA tubes. The TCR beta library used iRepertoire HTBI primers with Arm-PCR amplification of CDR3. MiXCR, applied by TCRdb to the multiplex PCR reads, yields one record per CDR3 protein. The table includes 350,000 to 450,000 distinct CDR3 sequences, over 12% detected once. The sample was also linked to a second study, of T cells in Graves' hyperthyroidism and ophthalmopathy.

The origin of this receptor is a woman between 40 and 55 years old with Graves disease. The V and J genes are TRBV7-9 and TRBJ2-5; the match to TRBD2 covers 8 bases. The material sequenced was peripheral blood mononuclear cells (PBMCs), taken at new diagnosis, from a patient treated with antithyroid drugs. Written as DNA, the CDR3 is TGTGCCAGCAGCTACCGCCGGGGGGGCCCGCAAGAGACCCAGTACTTC. This translates into CASSYRRGGPQETQYF.